This section outlines one T cell receptor beta chain sequence together with its context. This sample was included in a study of T cell changes during pregnancy in multiple sclerosis. TCRdb's copy holds only in-frame clones and misses some; the assay was immunoSEQ multiplex PCR. Of approximately 40,000 clones in the sample, 95% to 96% were seen once. CDR3 length equals 12 residues. V was clipped by 5 bases and J by 9 bases; unmatched bases: 4. CDR1 and CDR2 from the germline V gene are SSHAT and FNYEAQ (reference sequence). This clonotype was obtained from a female donor with multiple sclerosis, enrolled in a pregnancy study. The gene calls are TRBV7-7 and TRBJ2-1; 7 bases match TRBD1. The sample consisted of peripheral blood, taken in the second trimester of pregnancy. DNA for the CDR3: TGTGCCAGCAGCAACGCAGGGGGTGAGCAGTTCTTC. Protein product: CASSNAGGEQFF.